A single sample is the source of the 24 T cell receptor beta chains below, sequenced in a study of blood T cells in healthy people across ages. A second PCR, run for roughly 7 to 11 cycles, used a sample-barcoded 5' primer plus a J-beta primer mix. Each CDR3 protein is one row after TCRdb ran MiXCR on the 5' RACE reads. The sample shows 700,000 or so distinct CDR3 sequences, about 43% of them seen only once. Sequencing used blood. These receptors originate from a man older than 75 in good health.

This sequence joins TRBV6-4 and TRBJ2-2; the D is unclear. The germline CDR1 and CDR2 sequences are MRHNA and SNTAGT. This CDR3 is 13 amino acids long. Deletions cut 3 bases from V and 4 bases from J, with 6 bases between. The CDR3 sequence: CASSEQTTGELFF. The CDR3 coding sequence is TGTGCCAGCAGTGAACAGACCACCGGGGAGCTGTTTTTT.

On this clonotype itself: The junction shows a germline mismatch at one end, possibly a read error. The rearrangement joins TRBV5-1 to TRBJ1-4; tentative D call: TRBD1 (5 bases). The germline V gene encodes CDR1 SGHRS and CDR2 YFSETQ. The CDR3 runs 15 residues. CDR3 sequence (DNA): TGCGCCAGCAGCCCAAGGGACGGCAGTAATGAAAAACTGATTTTT. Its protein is CASSPRDGSNEKLIF.

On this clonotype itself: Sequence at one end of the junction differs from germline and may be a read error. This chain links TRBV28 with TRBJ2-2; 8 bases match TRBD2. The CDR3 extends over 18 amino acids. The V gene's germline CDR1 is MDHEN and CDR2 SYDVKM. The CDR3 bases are TGTGCCAGCACGCAACTGACACAACTAGCGGCGAACATCGGGGAGCTGTTTTTT. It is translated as CASTQLTQLAANIGELFF.

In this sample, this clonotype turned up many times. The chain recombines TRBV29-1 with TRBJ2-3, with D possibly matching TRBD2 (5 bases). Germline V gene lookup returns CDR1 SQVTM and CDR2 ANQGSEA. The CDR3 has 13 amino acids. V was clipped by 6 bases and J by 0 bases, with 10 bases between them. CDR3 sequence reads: CSVQTTSTDTQYF. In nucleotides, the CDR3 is TGCAGCGTCCAGACTACTAGCACAGATACGCAGTATTTT.

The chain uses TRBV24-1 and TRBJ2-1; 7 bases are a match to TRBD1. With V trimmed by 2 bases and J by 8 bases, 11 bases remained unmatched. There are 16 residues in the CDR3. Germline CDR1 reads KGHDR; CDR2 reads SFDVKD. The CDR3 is CATSDSLAGGEDEQFF. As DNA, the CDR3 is TGTGCCACCAGTGATTCGTTGGCAGGGGGTGAGGATGAGCAGTTCTTC.

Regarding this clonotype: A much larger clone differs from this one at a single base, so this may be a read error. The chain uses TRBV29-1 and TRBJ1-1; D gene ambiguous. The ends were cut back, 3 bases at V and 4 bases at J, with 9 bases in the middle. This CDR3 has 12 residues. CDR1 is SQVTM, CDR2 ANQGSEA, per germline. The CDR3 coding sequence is TGCAGCGTTGATCGGAGGAGCACTGAAGCTTTCTTT. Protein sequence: CSVDRRSTEAFF.

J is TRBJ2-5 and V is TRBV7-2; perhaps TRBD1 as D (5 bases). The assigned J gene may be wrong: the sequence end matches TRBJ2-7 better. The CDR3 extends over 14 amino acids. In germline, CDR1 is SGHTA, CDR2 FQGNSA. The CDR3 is CASSFKPDIREQYF. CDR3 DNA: TGTGCCAGCAGCTTTAAACCGGACATTCGCGAGCAGTACTTC.

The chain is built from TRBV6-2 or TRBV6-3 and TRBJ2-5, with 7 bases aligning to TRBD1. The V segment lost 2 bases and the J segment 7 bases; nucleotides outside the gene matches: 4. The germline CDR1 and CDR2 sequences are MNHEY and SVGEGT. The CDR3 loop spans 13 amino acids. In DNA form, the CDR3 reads TGTGCCAGCAGTTACGACAGGGACGCGACCCAGTACTTC. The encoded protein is CASSYDRDATQYF.

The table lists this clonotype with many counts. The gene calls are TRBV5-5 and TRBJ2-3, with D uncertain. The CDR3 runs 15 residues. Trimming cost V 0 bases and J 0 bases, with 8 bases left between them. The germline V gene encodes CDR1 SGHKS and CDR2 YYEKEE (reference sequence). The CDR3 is CASSLVPSSTDTQYF. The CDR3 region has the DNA TGTGCCAGCAGCTTGGTACCTTCTAGCACAGATACGCAGTATTTT.

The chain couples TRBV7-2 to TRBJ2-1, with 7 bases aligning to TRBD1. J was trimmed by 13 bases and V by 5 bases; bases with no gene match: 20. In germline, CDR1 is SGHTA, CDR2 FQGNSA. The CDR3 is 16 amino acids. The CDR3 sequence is CASSLLRRGGQETQFF. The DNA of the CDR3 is TGTGCCAGCAGCCTACTCCGGCGAGGGGGCCAAGAGACCCAGTTCTTC.

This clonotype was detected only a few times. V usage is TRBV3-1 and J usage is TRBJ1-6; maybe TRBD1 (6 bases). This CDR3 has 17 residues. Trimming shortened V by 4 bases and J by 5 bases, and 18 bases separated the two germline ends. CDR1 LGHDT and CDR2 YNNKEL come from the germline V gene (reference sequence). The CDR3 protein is CASSPEGERLNNSPLHF. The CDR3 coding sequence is TGTGCCAGCAGCCCCGAGGGGGAGCGACTAAATAATTCACCCCTCCACTTT.

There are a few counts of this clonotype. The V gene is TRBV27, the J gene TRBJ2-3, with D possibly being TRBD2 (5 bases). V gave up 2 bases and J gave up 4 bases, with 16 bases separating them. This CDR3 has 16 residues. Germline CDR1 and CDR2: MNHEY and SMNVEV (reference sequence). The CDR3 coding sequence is TGTGCCAGCAGTTTAATTTCCGGGCCCGGGGCAGATACGCAGTATTTT. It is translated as CASSLISGPGADTQYF.

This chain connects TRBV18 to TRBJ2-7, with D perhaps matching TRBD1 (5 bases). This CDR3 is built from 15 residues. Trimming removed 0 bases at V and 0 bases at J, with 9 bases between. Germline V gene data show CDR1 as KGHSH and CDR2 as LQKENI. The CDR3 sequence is CASSPPQGSSYEQYF. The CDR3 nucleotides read TGTGCCAGCTCACCACCGCAGGGCAGCTCCTACGAGCAGTACTTC.

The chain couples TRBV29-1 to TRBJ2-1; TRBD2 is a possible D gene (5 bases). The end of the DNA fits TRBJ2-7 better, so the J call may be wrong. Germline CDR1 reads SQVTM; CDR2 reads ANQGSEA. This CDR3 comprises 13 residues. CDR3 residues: CSVDNWRANEQYF. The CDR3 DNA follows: TGCAGCGTTGATAATTGGCGGGCCAATGAGCAGTACTTC.

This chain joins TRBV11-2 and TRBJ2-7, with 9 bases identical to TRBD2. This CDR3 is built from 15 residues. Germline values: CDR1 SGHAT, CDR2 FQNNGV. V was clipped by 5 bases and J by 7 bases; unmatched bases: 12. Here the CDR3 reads CASSKPGLASNEQYF. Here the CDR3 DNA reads TGTGCCAGCAGCAAACCGGGACTAGCAAGTAATGAGCAGTACTTC.

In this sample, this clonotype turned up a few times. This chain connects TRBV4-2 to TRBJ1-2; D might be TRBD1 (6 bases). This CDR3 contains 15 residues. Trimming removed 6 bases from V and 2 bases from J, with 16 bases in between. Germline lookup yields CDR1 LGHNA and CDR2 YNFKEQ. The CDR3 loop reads CASSPSSDSNYGYTF. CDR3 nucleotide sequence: TGTGCCAGCAGTCCAAGTTCGGACAGCAACTATGGCTACACCTTC.

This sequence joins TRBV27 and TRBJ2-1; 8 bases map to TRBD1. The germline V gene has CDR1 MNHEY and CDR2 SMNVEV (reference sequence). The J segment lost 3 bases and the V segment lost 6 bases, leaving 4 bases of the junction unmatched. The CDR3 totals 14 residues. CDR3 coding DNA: TGTGCCAGCAGGATGGGACAGGACTACAATGAGCAGTTCTTC. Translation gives CASRMGQDYNEQFF.

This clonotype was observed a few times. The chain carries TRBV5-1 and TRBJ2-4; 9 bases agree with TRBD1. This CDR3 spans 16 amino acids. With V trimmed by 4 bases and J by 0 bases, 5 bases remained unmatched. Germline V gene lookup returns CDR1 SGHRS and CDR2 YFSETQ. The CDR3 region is CASSAPGQGAKNIQYF. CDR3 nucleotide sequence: TGCGCCAGCAGCGCACCGGGACAGGGAGCCAAAAACATTCAGTACTTC. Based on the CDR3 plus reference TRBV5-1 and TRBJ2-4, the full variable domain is KAGVTQTPRYLIKTRGQQVTLSCSPISGHRSVSWYQQTPGQGLQFLFEYFSETQRNKGNFPGRFSGRQFSNSRSEMNVSTLELGDSALYLCASSAPGQGAKNIQYFGAGTRLSVL.

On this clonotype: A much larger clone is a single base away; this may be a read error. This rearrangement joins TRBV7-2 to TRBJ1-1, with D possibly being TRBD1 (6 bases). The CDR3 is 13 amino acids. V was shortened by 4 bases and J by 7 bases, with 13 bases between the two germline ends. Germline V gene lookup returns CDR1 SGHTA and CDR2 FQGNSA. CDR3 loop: CASSSGTRNEAFF. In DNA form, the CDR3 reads TGTGCCAGCAGCTCAGGGACAAGAAATGAAGCTTTCTTT.

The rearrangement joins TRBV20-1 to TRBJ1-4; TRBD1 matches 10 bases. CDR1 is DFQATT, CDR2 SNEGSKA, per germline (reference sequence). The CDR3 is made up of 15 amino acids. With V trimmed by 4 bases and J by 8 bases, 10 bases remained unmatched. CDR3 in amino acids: CSAIPGDRGGEKLFF. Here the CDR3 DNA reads TGCAGTGCTATCCCCGGGGACAGGGGTGGGGAAAAACTGTTTTTT.

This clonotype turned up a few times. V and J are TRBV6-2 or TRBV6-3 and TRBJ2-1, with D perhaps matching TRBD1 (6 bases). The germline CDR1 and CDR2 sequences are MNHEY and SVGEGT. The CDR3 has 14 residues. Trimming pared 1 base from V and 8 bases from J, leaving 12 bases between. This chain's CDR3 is CASSYLRGSDEQFF. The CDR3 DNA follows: TGTGCCAGCAGTTACTTGAGGGGGAGCGATGAGCAGTTCTTC.

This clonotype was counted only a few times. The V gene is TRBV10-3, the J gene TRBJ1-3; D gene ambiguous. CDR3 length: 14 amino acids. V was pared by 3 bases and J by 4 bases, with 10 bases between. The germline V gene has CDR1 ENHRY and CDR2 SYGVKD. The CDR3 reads CAISDPGIGNTIYF. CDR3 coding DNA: TGTGCCATCAGTGACCCGGGGATAGGAAACACCATATATTTT.

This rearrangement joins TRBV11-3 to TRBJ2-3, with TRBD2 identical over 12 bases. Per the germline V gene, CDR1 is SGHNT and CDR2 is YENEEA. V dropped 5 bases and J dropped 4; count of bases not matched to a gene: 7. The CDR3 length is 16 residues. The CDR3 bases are TGTGCCAGCAGCATAACTAGCGGGGGGAGGTCAGATACGCAGTATTTT. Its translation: CASSITSGGRSDTQYF.

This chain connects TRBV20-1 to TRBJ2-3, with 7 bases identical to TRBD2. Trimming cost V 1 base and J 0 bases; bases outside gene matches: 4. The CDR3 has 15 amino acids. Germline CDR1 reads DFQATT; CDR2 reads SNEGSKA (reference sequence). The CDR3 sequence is CSARGLAESTDTQYF. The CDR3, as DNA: TGCAGTGCTAGAGGTCTAGCGGAAAGCACAGATACGCAGTATTTT.